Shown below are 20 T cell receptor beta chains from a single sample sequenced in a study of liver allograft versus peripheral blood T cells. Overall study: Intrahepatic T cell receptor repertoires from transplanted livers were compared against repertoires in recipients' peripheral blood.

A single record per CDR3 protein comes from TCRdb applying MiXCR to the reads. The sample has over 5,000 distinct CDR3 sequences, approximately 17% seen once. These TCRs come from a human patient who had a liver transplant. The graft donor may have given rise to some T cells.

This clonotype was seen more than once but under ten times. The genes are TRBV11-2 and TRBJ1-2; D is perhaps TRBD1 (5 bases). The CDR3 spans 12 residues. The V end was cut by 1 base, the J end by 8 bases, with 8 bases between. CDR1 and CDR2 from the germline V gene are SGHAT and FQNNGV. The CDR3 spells CASSLAGGGYTF. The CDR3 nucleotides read TGTGCCAGCAGCTTAGCCGGGGGGGGCTACACCTTC.

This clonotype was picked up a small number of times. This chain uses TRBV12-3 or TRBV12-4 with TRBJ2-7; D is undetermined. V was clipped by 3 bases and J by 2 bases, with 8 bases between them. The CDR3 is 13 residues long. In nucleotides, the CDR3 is TGTGCCAGCAGTTTGGGTTCCGCCTACGAGCAGTACTTC. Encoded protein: CASSLGSAYEQYF.

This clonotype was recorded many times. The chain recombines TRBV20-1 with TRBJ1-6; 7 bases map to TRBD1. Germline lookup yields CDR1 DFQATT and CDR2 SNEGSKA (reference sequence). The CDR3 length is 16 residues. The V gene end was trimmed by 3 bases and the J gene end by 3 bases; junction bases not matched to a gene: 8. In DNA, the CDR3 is TGCAGTGCTAGGGTCGCCGGGACAGTCTATAATTCACCCCTCCACTTT. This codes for CSARVAGTVYNSPLHF.

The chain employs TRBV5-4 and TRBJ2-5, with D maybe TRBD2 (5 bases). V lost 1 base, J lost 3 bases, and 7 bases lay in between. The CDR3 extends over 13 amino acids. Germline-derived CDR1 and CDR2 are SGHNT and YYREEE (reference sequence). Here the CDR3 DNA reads TGTGCCAGCAGCTTGACAGCGGAAGAGACCCAGTACTTC. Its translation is CASSLTAEETQYF.

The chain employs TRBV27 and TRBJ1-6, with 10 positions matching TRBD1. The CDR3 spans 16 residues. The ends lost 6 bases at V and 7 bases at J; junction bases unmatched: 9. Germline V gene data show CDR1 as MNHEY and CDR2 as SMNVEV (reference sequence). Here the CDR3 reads CASRVDRDRGNSPLHF. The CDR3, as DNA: TGTGCCAGCAGAGTCGACCGGGACAGGGGAAATTCACCCCTCCACTTT.

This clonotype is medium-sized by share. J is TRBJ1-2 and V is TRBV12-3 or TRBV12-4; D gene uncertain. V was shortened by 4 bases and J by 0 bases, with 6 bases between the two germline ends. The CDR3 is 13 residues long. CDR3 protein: CASSYRTNYGYTF. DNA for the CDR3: TGTGCCAGCAGTTACAGAACTAACTATGGCTACACCTTC.

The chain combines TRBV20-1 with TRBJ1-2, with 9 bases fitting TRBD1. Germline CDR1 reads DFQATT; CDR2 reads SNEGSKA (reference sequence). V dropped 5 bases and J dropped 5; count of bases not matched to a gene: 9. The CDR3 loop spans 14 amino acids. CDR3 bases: TGCAGTGCTGAGGGGGGACAGGGCCCTTATGGCTACACCTTC. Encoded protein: CSAEGGQGPYGYTF.

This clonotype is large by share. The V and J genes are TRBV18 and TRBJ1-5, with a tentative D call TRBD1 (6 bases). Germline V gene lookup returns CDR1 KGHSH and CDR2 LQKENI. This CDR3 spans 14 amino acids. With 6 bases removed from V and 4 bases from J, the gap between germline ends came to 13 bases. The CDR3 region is CASSSGTRNQPQHF. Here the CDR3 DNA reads TGTGCCAGCTCCTCCGGGACAAGAAATCAGCCCCAGCATTTT.

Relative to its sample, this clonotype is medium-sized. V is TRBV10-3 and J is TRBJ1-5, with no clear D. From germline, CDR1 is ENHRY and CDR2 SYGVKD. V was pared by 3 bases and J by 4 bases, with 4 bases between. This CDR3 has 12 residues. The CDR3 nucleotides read TGTGCCATCAGTGAAGAGAATCAGCCCCAGCATTTT. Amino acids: CAISEENQPQHF.

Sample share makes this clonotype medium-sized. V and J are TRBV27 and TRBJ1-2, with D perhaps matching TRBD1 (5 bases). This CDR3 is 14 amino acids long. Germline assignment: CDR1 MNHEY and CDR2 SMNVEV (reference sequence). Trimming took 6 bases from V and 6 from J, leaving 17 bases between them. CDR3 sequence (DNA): TGTGCCAGCAGACGCTTAGCAGGGCGCGATGGCTACACCTTC. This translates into CASRRLAGRDGYTF.

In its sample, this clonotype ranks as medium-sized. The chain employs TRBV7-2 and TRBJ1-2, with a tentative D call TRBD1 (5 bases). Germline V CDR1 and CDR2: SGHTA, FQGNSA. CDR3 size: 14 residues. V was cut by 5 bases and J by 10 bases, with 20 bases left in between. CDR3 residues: CASSPEGQSSDYTF. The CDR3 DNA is TGTGCCAGCAGCCCCGAGGGGCAGTCTTCTGACTACACCTTC.

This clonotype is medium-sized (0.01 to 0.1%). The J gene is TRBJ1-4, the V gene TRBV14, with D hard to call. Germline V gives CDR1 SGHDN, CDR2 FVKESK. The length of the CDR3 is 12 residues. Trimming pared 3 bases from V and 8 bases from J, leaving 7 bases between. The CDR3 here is CASSQGWEKLFF. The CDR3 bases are TGTGCCAGCAGCCAGGGCTGGGAAAAACTGTTTTTT.

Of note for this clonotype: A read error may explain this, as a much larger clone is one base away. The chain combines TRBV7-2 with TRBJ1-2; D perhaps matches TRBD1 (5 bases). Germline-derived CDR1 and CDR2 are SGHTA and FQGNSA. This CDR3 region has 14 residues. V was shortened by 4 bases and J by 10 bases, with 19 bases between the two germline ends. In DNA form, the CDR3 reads TGTGCCAGCAGCTCCGAGGGGCAGTCTTCTGACTACACCTTC. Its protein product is CASSSEGQSSDYTF.

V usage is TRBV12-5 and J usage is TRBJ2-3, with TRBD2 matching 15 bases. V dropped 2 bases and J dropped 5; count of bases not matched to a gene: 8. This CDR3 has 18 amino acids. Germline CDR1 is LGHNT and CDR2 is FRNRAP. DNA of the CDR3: TGTGCTAGTGGTTTGAAACTGGGACTAGCGGGGGGCAGAGATACGCAGTATTTT. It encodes CASGLKLGLAGGRDTQYF.

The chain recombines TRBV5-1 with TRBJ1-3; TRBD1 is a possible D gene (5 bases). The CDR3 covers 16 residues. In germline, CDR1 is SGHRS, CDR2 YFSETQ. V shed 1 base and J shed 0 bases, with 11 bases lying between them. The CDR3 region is CASSLTGPGSGNTIYF. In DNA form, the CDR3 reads TGCGCCAGCAGCTTGACAGGCCCGGGCTCTGGAAACACCATATATTTT.

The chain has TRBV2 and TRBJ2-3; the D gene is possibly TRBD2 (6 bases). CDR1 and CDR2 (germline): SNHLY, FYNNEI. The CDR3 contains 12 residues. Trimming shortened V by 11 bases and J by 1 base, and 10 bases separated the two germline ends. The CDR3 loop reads CAPAGGTDTQYF. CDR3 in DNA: TGTGCCCCAGCGGGCGGCACAGATACGCAGTATTTT.

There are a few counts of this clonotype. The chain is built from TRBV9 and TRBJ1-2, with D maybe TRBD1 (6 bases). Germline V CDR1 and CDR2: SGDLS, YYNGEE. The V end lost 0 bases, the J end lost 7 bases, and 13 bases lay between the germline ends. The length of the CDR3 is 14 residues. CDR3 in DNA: TGTGCCAGCAGCGTAGAAGGACAGTTCGGTGGCTACACCTTC. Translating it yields CASSVEGQFGGYTF.

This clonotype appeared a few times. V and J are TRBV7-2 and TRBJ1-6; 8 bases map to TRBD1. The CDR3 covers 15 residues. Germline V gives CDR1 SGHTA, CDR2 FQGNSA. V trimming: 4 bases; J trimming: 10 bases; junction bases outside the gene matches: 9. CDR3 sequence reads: CASSSQGAGESPLHF. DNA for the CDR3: TGTGCCAGCAGCTCCCAGGGGGCAGGGGAATCACCCCTCCACTTT.

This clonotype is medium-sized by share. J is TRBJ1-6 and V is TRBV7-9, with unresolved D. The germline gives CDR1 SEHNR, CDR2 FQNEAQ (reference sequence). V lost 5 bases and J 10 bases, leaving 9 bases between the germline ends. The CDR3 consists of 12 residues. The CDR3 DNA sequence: TGTGCCAGCAGCCGGGATTCCTCACCCCTCCACTTT. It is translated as CASSRDSSPLHF.

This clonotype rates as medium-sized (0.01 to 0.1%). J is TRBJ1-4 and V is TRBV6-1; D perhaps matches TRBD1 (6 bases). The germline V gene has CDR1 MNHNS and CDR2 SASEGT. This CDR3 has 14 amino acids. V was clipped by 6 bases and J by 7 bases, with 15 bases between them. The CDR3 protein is CASRASGGGEKLFF. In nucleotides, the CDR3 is TGTGCCAGCAGGGCGAGCGGGGGCGGTGAAAAACTGTTTTTT.